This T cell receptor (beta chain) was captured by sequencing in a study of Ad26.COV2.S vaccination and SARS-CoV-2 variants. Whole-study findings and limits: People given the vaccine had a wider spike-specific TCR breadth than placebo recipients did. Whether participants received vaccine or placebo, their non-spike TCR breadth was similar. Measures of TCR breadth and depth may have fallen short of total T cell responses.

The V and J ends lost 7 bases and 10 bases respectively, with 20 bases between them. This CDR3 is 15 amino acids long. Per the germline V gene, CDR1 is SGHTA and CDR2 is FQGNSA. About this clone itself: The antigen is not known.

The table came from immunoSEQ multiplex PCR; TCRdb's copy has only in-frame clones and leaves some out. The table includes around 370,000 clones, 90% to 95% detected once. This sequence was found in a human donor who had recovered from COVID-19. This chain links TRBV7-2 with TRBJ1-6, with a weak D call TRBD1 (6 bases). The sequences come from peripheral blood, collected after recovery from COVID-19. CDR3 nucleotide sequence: TGTGCCAGCACCGTCCGGGGGCAGGGCGTGTCACCCCTCCACTTT. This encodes CASTVRGQGVSPLHF.